This T cell receptor (beta chain) derives from a study of OX40 agonist ivuxolimab in advanced cancers. Profiling relied on immunoSEQ multiplex PCR, and the TCRdb table lists in-frame clones only, not all of them. The sample contains around 50,000 clones, 84% of which appear only once. V lost 5 bases and J lost 7; bases outside the gene matches: 4. From germline, CDR1 is SGHNT and CDR2 YENEEA. This CDR3 contains 13 residues. This receptor was obtained from an adult with an advanced solid tumor such as melanoma, head and neck, liver or kidney cancer. The V gene is TRBV11-3, the J gene TRBJ2-2; TRBD2 matches at 7 bases. This sample comprised CD4+ or CD8+ T cells sorted from blood, obtained in a trial of the OX40 agonist ivuxolimab. The CDR3 loop is CASSGRANGELFF. CDR3 nucleotides: TGTGCCAGCAGCGGGAGGGCCAACGGGGAGCTGTTTTTT.